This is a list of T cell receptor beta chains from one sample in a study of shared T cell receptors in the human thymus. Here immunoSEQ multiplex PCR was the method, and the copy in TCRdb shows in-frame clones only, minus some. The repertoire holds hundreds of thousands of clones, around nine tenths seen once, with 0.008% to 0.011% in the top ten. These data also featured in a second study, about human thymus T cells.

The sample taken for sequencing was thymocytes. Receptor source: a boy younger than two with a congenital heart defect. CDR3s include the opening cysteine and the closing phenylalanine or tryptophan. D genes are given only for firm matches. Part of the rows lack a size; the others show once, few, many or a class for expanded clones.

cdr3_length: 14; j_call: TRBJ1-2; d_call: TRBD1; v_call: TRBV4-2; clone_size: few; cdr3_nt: TGTGCCAGCAGCCAAGGGGGACAGGGGTCCGGCTACACCTTC; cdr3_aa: CASSQGGQGSGYTF
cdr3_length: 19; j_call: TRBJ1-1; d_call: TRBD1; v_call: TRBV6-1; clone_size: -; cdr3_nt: TGTGCCAGCAGTGCGATCCGGGACAGGGCCATTCAGGTGAACACTGAAGCTTTCTTT; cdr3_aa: CASSAIRDRAIQVNTEAFF
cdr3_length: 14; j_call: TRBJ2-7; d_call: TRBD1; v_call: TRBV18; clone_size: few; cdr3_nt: TGTGCCAGCTCATCAACAGGGGCGCAATACGAGCAGTACTTC; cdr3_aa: CASSSTGAQYEQYF
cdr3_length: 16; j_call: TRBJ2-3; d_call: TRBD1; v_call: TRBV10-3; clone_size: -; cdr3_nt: TGTGCCATCAGTGAGTGGACAGGGGGAGGCACAGATACGCAGTATTTT; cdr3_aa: CAISEWTGGGTDTQYF
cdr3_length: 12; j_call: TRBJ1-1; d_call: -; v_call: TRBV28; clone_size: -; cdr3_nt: TGTGCCAGCAGCCAAGGACTCCCTGAAGCTTTCTTT; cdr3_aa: CASSQGLPEAFF
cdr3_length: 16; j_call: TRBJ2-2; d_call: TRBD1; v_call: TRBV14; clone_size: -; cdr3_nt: TGTGCCAGCAGCCTCGACGACAGGGACGTCACCGGGGAGCTGTTTTTT; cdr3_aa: CASSLDDRDVTGELFF
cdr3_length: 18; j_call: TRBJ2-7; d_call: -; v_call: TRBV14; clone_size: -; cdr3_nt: TGTGCCAGCAGCCAAGTGAAAGATCAGGGTTACAACTCCTACGAGCAGTACTTC; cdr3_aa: CASSQVKDQGYNSYEQYF
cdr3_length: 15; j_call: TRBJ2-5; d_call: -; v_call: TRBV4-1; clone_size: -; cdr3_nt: TGCGCCAGCAGCCAAGGACAGTTTGACCTAGAGACCCAGTACTTC; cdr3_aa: CASSQGQFDLETQYF
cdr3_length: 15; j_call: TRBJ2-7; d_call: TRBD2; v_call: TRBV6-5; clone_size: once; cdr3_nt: TGTGCCAGCAGGGGAGGGACTAGCGGGAGTAACGAGCAGTACTTC; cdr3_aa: CASRGGTSGSNEQYF
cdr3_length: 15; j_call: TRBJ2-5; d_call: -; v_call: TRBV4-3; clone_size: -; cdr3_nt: TGCGCCAGCAGCCCGATAGTGGAGGAAGGGGAGACCCAGTACTTC; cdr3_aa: CASSPIVEEGETQYF
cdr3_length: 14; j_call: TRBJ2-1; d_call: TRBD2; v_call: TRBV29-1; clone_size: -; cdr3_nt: TGCAGTACCAAAATTGGGGAGGGCGGCAATGAGCAGTTCTTC; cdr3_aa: CSTKIGEGGNEQFF
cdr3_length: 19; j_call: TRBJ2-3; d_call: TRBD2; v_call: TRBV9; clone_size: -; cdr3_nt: TGTGCCAGCAGCGCAACCGGGACTAGCGCGACACGACTCACAGATACGCAGTATTTT; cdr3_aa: CASSATGTSATRLTDTQYF
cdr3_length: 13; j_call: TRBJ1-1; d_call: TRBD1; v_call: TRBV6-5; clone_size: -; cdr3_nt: TGTGCCAGCAGTTACTGGGGGACAGGTGAAGCTTTCTTT; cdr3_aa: CASSYWGTGEAFF
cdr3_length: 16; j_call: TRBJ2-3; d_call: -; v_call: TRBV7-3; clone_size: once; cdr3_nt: TGTGCCAGCAGCTCAGGTCGGGAGCCCGAGGCAGATACGCAGTATTTT; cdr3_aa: CASSSGREPEADTQYF
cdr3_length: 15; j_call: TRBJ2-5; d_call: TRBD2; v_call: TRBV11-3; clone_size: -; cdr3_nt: TGTGCCAGCAGCTTTGGGCGGGAGGGGAGAGAGACCCAGTACTTC; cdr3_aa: CASSFGREGRETQYF
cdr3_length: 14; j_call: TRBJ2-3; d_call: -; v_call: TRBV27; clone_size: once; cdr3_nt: TGTGCCAGCAGTTCCAGACAGGGCACAGATACGCAGTATTTT; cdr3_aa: CASSSRQGTDTQYF
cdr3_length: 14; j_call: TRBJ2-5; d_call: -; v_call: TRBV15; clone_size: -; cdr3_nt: TGTGCCACCAGCAGGAATCGGGGTAGAGAGACCCAGTACTTC; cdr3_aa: CATSRNRGRETQYF
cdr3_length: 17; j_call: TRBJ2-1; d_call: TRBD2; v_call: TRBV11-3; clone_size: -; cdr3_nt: TGTGCCAGCAGCTTAACTCCTTCGGCGGGAGACGGCAATGAGCAGTTCTTC; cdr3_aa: CASSLTPSAGDGNEQFF
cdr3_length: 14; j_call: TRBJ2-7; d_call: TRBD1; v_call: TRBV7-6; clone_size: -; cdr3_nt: TGTGCCAGCACCACAGGGGCACTACCCTACGAGCAGTACTTC; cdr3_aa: CASTTGALPYEQYF
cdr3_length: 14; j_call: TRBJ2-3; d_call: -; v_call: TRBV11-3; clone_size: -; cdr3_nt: TGTGCCAGCAGCTCCACTGTCAGGCCAGATACGCAGTATTTT; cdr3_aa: CASSSTVRPDTQYF
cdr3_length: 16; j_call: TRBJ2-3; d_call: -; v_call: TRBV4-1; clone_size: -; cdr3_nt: TGCGCCAGCAGCCAAGGAGGGCATATCTACACAGATACGCAGTATTTT; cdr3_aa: CASSQGGHIYTDTQYF
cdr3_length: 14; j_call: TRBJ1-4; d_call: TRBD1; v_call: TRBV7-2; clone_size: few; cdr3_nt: TGTGCCAGCAGCTCGACAGGGGATAATGAAAAACTGTTTTTT; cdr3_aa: CASSSTGDNEKLFF
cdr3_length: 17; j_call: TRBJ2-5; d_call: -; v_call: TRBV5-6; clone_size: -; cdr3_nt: TGTGCCAGCAGCTTGATGGGGAGCGGGCAGCACCAAGAGACCCAGTACTTC; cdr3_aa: CASSLMGSGQHQETQYF
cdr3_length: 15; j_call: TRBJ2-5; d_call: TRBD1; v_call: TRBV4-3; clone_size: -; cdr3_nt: TGCGCCAGCAGCCAACTGACAGGGGCGACGGAGACCCAGTACTTC; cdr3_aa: CASSQLTGATETQYF
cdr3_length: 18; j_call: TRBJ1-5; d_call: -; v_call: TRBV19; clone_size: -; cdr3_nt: TGTGCCAGTAGTATACCCCCCGACAGCAAAGATAGCAATCAGCCCCAGCATTTT; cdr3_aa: CASSIPPDSKDSNQPQHF
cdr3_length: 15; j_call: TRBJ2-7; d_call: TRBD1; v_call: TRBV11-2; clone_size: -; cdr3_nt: TGTGCCAGCAGCCCCGAGACAGGGGCCTCCTACGAGCAGTACTTC; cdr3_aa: CASSPETGASYEQYF
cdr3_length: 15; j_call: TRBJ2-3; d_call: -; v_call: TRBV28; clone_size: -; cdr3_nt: TGTGCCAGCAGTTTGTATGGTCCTCTACCAGATACGCAGTATTTT; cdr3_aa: CASSLYGPLPDTQYF
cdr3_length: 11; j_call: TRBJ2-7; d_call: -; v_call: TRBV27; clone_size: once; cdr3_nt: TGTGCCAGCGGATTGGCGGACGAGCAGTACTTC; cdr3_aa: CASGLADEQYF
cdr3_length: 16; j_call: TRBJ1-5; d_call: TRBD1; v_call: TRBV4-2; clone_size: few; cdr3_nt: TGTGCCAGCAGCTCGAGACAGGGGGAGAGGAATCAGCCCCAGCATTTT; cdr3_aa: CASSSRQGERNQPQHF
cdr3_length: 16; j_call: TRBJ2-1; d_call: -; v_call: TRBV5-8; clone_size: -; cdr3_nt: TGTGCCAGCAGCTTGCACCTCGGAGGCTCCTACAATGAGCAGTTCTTC; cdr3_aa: CASSLHLGGSYNEQFF
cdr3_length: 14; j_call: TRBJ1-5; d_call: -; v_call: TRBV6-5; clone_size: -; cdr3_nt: TGTGCCAGCAGGCACAGGTATAGCAATCAGCCCCAGCATTTT; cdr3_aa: CASRHRYSNQPQHF
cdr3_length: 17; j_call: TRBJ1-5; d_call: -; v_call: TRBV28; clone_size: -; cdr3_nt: TGTGCCAGCAATCCAGATCGGAGGGCCTATAGCAATCAGCCCCAGCATTTT; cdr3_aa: CASNPDRRAYSNQPQHF
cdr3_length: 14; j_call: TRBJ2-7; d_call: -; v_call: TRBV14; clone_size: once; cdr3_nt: TGTGCCAGCAGCGAGGGAACCGGAGGCTCCCCTAGGTACTTC; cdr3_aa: CASSEGTGGSPRYF
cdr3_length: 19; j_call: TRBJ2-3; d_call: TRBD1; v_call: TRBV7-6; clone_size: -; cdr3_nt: TGTGCCAGCAGCCAAGACAGGGTTCCCCGAGGAGTAGACACAGATACGCAGTATTTT; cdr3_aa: CASSQDRVPRGVDTDTQYF
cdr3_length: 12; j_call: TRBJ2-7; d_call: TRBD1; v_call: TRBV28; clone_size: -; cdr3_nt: TGTGCCATCCAGACAGGGGCCTACGAGCAGTACTTC; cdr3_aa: CAIQTGAYEQYF
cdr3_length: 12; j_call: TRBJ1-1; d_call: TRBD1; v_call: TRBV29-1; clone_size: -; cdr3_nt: TGCAGCGTTCGGGACAGTAACACTGAAGCTTTCTTT; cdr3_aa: CSVRDSNTEAFF
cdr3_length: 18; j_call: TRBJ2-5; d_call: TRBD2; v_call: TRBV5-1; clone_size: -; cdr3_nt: TGCGCCAGCAGCGCTAGACTAGCGGGAGGAACCCCCGTAGAGACCCAGTACTTC; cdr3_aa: CASSARLAGGTPVETQYF
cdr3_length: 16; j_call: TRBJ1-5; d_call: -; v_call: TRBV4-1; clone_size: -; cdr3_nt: TGCGCCAGCAGGCCTAAAATCCAGGGAGGTAATCAGCCCCAGCATTTT; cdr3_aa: CASRPKIQGGNQPQHF
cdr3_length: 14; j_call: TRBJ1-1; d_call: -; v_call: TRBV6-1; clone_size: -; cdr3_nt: TGTGCCAGCAGCTTCGGGGGGAGAGACACTGAAGCTTTCTTT; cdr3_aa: CASSFGGRDTEAFF
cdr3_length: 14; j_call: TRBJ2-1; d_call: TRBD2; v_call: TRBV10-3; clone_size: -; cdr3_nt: TGTGCCATCAGGGAGGGAGGGCCCTACAATGAGCAGTTCTTC; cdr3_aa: CAIREGGPYNEQFF
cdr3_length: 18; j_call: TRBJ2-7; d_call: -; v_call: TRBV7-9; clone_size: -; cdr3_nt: TGTGCCAGCAGTTTATTCTCCACCGCGGTCTATCCCTCCTACGAGCAGTACTTC; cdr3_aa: CASSLFSTAVYPSYEQYF
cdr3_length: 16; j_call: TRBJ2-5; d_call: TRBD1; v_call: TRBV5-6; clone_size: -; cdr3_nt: TGTGCCAGCAGCTTGAATAAGGACAGGGCCCAAGAGACCCAGTACTTC; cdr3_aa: CASSLNKDRAQETQYF
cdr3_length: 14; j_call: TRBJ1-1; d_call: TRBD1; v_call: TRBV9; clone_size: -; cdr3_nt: TGTGCCAGCAGAGGGGACAGGCAGAACACTGAAGCTTTCTTT; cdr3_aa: CASRGDRQNTEAFF
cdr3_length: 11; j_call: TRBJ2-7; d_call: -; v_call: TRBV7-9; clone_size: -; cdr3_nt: TGTGCCAGCAGCTCCCGTAGCGAGCAGTACTTC; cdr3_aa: CASSSRSEQYF
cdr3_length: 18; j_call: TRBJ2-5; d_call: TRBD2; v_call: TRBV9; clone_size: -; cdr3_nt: TGTGCCAGCAGCTCCTACAACCCGGGAGGGCTGACGATGGAGACCCAGTACTTC; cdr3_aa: CASSSYNPGGLTMETQYF
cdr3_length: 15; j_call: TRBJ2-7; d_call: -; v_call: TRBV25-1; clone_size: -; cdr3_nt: TGTGCCAGCAGTAGGAAGAGGGATTATTCCTACGAGCAGTACTTC; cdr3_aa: CASSRKRDYSYEQYF
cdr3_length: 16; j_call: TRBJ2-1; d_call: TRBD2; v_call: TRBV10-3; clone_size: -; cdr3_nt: TGTGCCATCAGGGGCCCCGGGACTAGCTCCTACAATGAGCAGTTCTTC; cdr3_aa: CAIRGPGTSSYNEQFF
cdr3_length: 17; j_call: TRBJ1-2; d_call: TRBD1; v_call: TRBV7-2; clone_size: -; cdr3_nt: TGTGCCAGCAGCTTGGCCGAACCGGGACAGGCCTTCTATGGCTACACCTTC; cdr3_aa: CASSLAEPGQAFYGYTF
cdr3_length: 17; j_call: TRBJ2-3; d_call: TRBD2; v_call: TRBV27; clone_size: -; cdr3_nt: TGTGCCAGCAGTAGCGGGACTAGCGGGAATTTTGGGGATACGCAGTATTTT; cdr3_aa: CASSSGTSGNFGDTQYF
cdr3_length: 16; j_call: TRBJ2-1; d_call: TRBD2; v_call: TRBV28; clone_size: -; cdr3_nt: TGTGCCAGCATAAGGACAAGCGGGACGGTAAACAATGAGCAGTTCTTC; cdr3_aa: CASIRTSGTVNNEQFF
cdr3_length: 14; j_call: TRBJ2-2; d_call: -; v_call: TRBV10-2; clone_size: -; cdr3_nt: TGCGCCAGCAGTCTGACTAGTAACACCGGGGAGCTGTTTTTT; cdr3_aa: CASSLTSNTGELFF
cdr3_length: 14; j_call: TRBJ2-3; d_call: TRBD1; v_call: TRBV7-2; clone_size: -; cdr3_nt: TGTGCCAGCAGCTTAGGACAGGGTGCAGATACGCAGTATTTT; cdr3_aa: CASSLGQGADTQYF
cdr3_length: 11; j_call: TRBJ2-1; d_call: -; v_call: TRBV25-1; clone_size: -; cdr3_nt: TGTGCCAGCAGTGATGGACTCGAGCAGTTCTTC; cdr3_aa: CASSDGLEQFF
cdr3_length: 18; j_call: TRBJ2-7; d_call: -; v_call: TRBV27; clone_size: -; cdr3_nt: TGTGCCAGCAGTTTATCGATCCAGACTAGATCCACACCCTACGAGCAGTACTTC; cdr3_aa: CASSLSIQTRSTPYEQYF